This TCR beta chain was retrieved from a study of T cells after posttransplantation cyclophosphamide. Only in-frame clones appear in the TCRdb table, and some are missing; sequencing was by immunoSEQ multiplex PCR. This table has some 53,000 clones, about 86% appearing once. Concerning this clone itself: Its matching antigen is unknown.

Study-level points and caveats: TRB overlap between skin or GI tissue T cells and blood was limited. After PTCy, TRB diversity resembled that of CNI/methotrexate controls. Donor CD8+ memory clones often dominated recipient blood repertoires at later times.

This sequence originates from a man aged 25 to 45 with a blood cancer, CMV-positive, and with a related stem cell donor. Sequencing was performed on PBMCs.

This CDR3 is CASSYGLAGHLYEQYF. As DNA, the CDR3 is TGTGCCAGCAGTTACGGGCTAGCGGGACATCTTTACGAGCAGTACTTC. The chain couples TRBV6-5 to TRBJ2-7; TRBD2 matches 9 bases. V gave up 2 bases and J gave up 4 bases; unmatched junction bases: 9. This CDR3 contains 16 residues. Germline V gene data show CDR1 as MNHEY and CDR2 as SVGAGI.